This T cell receptor (beta chain) came from a study of spatial heterogeneity in lung cancer. Across the study: Patients with untreated early-stage non-small cell lung cancer, numbering more than 55, were the donors.

V gave up 4 bases and J gave up 3 bases; unmatched junction bases: 4. The length of the CDR3 is 14 residues. Germline assignment: CDR1 SGHTA and CDR2 FQGTGA. Each molecule of TCR cDNA was tagged with one unique molecular identifier. TCRdb used MiXCR to reprocess the 5' RACE reads, holding one entry per CDR3 protein. The table lists 25,000 or so distinct CDR3 sequences, about 6% of them singletons. Time point: blood at routine non-recurrence follow-up after resection. Unsorted samples of tumor, nontumor lung or frozen PBMC had their whole RNA sequenced. This clonotype came up many times. Sequencing used PBMCs, obtained at follow-up. This chain uses TRBV7-3 with TRBJ1-1; TRBD1 agrees at 8 bases. This sequence was found in a male donor with early-stage non-small cell lung cancer. The chain's CDR3 is CASSSQGADTEAFF. The CDR3 bases are TGTGCCAGCAGCTCGCAGGGGGCGGACACTGAAGCTTTCTTT.